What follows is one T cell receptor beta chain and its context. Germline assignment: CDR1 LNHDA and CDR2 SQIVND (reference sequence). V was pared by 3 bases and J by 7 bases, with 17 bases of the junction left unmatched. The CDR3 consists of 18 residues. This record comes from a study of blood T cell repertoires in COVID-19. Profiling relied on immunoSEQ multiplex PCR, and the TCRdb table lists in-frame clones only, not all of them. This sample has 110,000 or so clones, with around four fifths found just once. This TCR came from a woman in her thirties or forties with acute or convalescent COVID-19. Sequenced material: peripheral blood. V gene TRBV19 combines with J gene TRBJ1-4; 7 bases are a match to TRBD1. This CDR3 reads CASSIRSQGVNEGEKLFF. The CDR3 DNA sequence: TGTGCCAGTAGTATCCGATCGCAGGGGGTTAACGAGGGTGAAAAACTGTTTTTT.